These 23 T cell receptor beta chains originate from one sample sequenced in a study of T cell changes during pregnancy in multiple sclerosis. Sequenced by immunoSEQ multiplex PCR; TCRdb stores in-frame clones only, minus some. This sample yields 55,000 to 65,000 clones, of which over 90% are seen a single time; about 2.6% belongs to the top ten. The specimen was CD8+ T cells from peripheral blood mononuclear cells, collected in the third trimester of pregnancy. These receptor sequences come from a female donor with multiple sclerosis, enrolled in a pregnancy study.

The V gene is TRBV11-2, the J gene TRBJ2-1; the D gene is possibly TRBD2 (5 bases). Trimming cost V 3 bases and J 1 base, with 7 bases left between them. CDR1 and CDR2 (germline): SGHAT, FQNNGV. CDR3 length: 14 amino acids. CDR3 sequence (DNA): TGTGCCAGCAGCTTCCCGGGGTCCTACAATGAGCAGTTCTTC. It is translated as CASSFPGSYNEQFF. Combining the CDR3 with reference TRBV11-2 and TRBJ2-1 gives the whole variable domain EAGVAQSPRYKIIEKRQSVAFWCNPISGHATLYWYQQILGQGPKLLIQFQNNGVVDDSQLPKDRFSAERLKGVDSTLKIQPAKLEDSAVYLCASSFPGSYNEQFFGPGTRLTVL.

This sequence joins TRBV21-1 and TRBJ2-1; the table calls TRBD2, which could not be checked here. TRBV21-1 is described as a pseudogene. The CDR3 consists of 17 residues. This CDR3 reads CASSPQWPGLDYNEQFF. The CDR3 nucleotides are TGTGCCAGCAGCCCCCAATGGCCGGGACTAGACTACAATGAGCAGTTCTTC.

The genes are TRBV4-1 and TRBJ2-7, with D possibly TRBD1 on 7 matching bases. Trimming removed 3 bases at V and 1 base at J, with 10 bases between. Germline assignment: CDR1 MGHRA and CDR2 YSYEKL. This CDR3 has 14 residues. The CDR3 DNA reads as TGCGCCAGCAGCCAGGCGGGACAGTCCTACGAGCAGTACTTC. Protein: CASSQAGQSYEQYF.

This sequence joins TRBV2 and TRBJ2-3; D perhaps matches TRBD1 (6 bases). The CDR3 runs to 12 residues. Trimming cost V 10 bases and J 0 bases, with 8 bases left between them. Germline V CDR1 and CDR2: SNHLY, FYNNEI. CDR3 coding DNA: TGTGCCATCACAGGGAGCACAGATACGCAGTATTTT. Protein product: CAITGSTDTQYF.

The genes are TRBV4-3 and TRBJ2-3; 9 nucleotides line up with TRBD2. The CDR3 totals 16 residues. The V and J ends lost 0 bases and 4 bases, in that order; junction bases with no gene match: 5. Germline V gene lookup returns CDR1 LGHNA and CDR2 YSLEER. This CDR3 reads CASSQDGAGGPDTQYF. The CDR3 nucleotides are TGCGCCAGCAGCCAAGATGGTGCGGGAGGGCCAGATACGCAGTATTTT.

J is TRBJ2-3 and V is TRBV4-1, with D possibly matching TRBD2 (6 bases). The length of the CDR3 is 15 residues. Germline CDR1 is MGHRA and CDR2 is YSYEKL. V gave up 4 bases and J gave up 0 bases, with 11 bases separating them. In DNA form, the CDR3 reads TGCGCCAGCAGCCGAAAGCGGGCTAGCACAGATACGCAGTATTTT. Translation: CASSRKRASTDTQYF.

This chain joins TRBV9 and TRBJ2-1; D perhaps matches TRBD2 (5 bases). Germline V CDR1 and CDR2: SGDLS, YYNGEE. CDR3 size: 15 residues. The germline V and J ends were trimmed by 0 bases and 1 base, with 8 bases remaining between them. CDR3 nucleotide sequence: TGTGCCAGCAGCGTAGAGAGGGAATCCTACAATGAGCAGTTCTTC. Translation: CASSVERESYNEQFF.

As regards this clone: This sample includes further DNA sequences coding for the same CDR3. The chain employs TRBV5-6 and TRBJ2-7; 7 bases fit TRBD2. The CDR3 runs 17 residues. Germline trimming cut 3 bases from V and 0 bases from J; bases unmatched to any gene: 12. In germline, CDR1 is SGHDT, CDR2 YYEEEE. CDR3 residues: CASSYRWEGRVSYEQYF. CDR3 sequence (DNA): TGTGCCAGCAGCTACCGTTGGGAGGGGAGAGTCTCCTACGAGCAGTACTTC.

The chain has TRBV11-3 and TRBJ1-1; D perhaps matches TRBD1 (6 bases). The V gene lost 5 bases and the J gene lost 1 base, with 14 bases spanning the gap. The CDR3 contains 15 residues. The germline gives CDR1 SGHNT, CDR2 YENEEA. CDR3 amino acids: CASSAHRDANTEAFF. The CDR3 DNA is TGTGCCAGCAGCGCACACAGGGACGCGAACACTGAAGCTTTCTTT. Full variable domain (outside the CDR3, taken from reference TRBV11-3 and TRBJ1-1): EAGVVQSPRYKIIEKKQPVAFWCNPISGHNTLYWYLQNLGQGPELLIRYENEEAVDDSQLPKDRFSAERLKGVDSTLKIQPAELGDSAVYLCASSAHRDANTEAFFGQGTRLTVV.

V and J are TRBV19 and TRBJ2-7; 10 nucleotides line up with TRBD2. The V gene end was trimmed by 10 bases and the J gene end by 6 bases; junction bases not matched to a gene: 9. CDR3 length equals 13 residues. The germline V gene has CDR1 LNHDA and CDR2 SQIVND (reference sequence). Written as DNA, the CDR3 is TGTGCCACCGACCCCGGGACTAGCGTCGAGCAGTACTTC. Residues: CATDPGTSVEQYF.

The chain couples TRBV11-2 to TRBJ2-7; TRBD2 agrees at 7 bases. The germline CDR1 and CDR2 sequences are SGHAT and FQNNGV. V lost 0 bases, J lost 5 bases, and 13 bases stayed unmatched. This CDR3 comprises 17 residues. CDR3 in amino acids: CASSLDLGGGSMDEQYF. CDR3 in DNA: TGTGCCAGCAGCTTAGATTTGGGCGGCGGGAGCATGGACGAGCAGTACTTC. Full variable domain (outside the CDR3, taken from reference TRBV11-2 and TRBJ2-7): EAGVAQSPRYKIIEKRQSVAFWCNPISGHATLYWYQQILGQGPKLLIQFQNNGVVDDSQLPKDRFSAERLKGVDSTLKIQPAKLEDSAVYLCASSLDLGGGSMDEQYFGPGTRLTVT.

The chain carries TRBV19 and TRBJ2-1, with 9 nucleotides matching TRBD2. Trimming cost V 2 bases and J 7 bases; bases outside gene matches: 6. Germline V CDR1 and CDR2: LNHDA, SQIVND (reference sequence). The CDR3 is made up of 15 amino acids. The CDR3 here is CASSILGLASNEQFF. The CDR3, as DNA: TGTGCCAGTAGTATATTGGGACTAGCTTCGAATGAGCAGTTCTTC.

The rearrangement uses TRBV7-8 and TRBJ2-7; 11 bases are shared with TRBD1. Germline trimming cut 1 base from V and 5 bases from J; bases unmatched to any gene: 4. The CDR3 runs 15 residues. Germline-derived CDR1 and CDR2 are SGHVS and FQNEAQ. The CDR3 loop is CASSLGTGGVDEQYF. Here the CDR3 DNA reads TGTGCCAGCAGCTTAGGGACAGGGGGCGTCGACGAGCAGTACTTC.

Only a few counts were recorded for this clone. This sequence joins TRBV5-5 and TRBJ2-5, with 7 bases matching TRBD1. Germline V lookup: CDR1 SGHKS, CDR2 YYEKEE (reference sequence). The trim removed 2 bases at V and 6 bases at J, leaving 4 bases unmatched. The CDR3 totals 13 residues. Written as DNA, the CDR3 is TGTGCCAGCAGCTTTGACAGGGCTAAGACCCAGTACTTC. Residues: CASSFDRAKTQYF.

J is TRBJ2-5 and V is TRBV5-6; D is ambiguous. This CDR3 has 16 amino acids. Germline V gives CDR1 SGHDT, CDR2 YYEEEE. The V end lost 0 bases, the J end lost 0 bases, and 12 bases lay between the germline ends. In DNA form, the CDR3 reads TGTGCCAGCAGCTTGGCTCTTACAGCTCACCAAGAGACCCAGTACTTC. Its translation is CASSLALTAHQETQYF.

The genes are TRBV27 and TRBJ1-2; 8 bases line up with TRBD1. Losses at the gene ends were 4 bases for V and 6 bases for J; bases not matched to a gene: 16. The length of the CDR3 is 17 residues. Germline V gives CDR1 MNHEY, CDR2 SMNVEV (reference sequence). The CDR3 spells CASSSHRQGPQTNGYTF. CDR3 nucleotide sequence: TGTGCCAGCAGTTCTCACCGACAGGGGCCTCAAACTAATGGCTACACCTTC.

The chain carries TRBV27 and TRBJ2-1, with D perhaps matching TRBD1 (6 bases). The CDR3 loop spans 12 amino acids. Germline V gives CDR1 MNHEY, CDR2 SMNVEV (reference sequence). V lost 1 base, J lost 9 bases, and 7 bases lay in between. The CDR3 region is CASSLWGREQFF. As DNA, the CDR3 is TGTGCCAGCAGTTTATGGGGGCGTGAGCAGTTCTTC.

The gene calls are TRBV9 and TRBJ2-7; 10 bases fit TRBD1. With V trimmed by 4 bases and J by 4 bases, 11 bases remained unmatched. CDR1 and CDR2 from the germline V gene are SGDLS and YYNGEE. The CDR3 runs to 16 residues. CDR3 residues: CASSPPGQGKIYEQYF. The DNA of the CDR3 is TGTGCCAGCAGCCCACCGGGACAGGGGAAAATTTACGAGCAGTACTTC.

The chain recombines TRBV7-9 with TRBJ1-4; 9 nucleotides align to TRBD1. Germline CDR1 and CDR2: SEHNR and FQNEAQ (reference sequence). Trimming cost V 4 bases and J 0 bases; bases outside gene matches: 3. The CDR3 extends over 16 amino acids. The CDR3 DNA reads TGTGCCAGCAGCTGGGGACAGGGACCAACTAATGAAAAACTGTTTTTT. It is translated as CASSWGQGPTNEKLFF.

The rearrangement links TRBV9 to TRBJ2-1; 7 bases line up with TRBD2. Germline V gene data show CDR1 as SGDLS and CDR2 as YYNGEE. V shed 1 base and J 13 bases; nucleotides not matched to a gene: 32. The CDR3 is made up of 21 amino acids. CDR3 residues: CASSVPKELAESGREQWSQFF. In DNA, the CDR3 is TGTGCCAGCAGCGTACCAAAGGAGCTAGCGGAGTCTGGGAGAGAGCAATGGTCCCAGTTCTTC.

This sequence joins TRBV6-5 and TRBJ2-1; D is possibly TRBD1 (6 bases). The V end was cut by 2 bases, the J end by 10 bases, with 12 bases between. This CDR3 region has 13 residues. Germline V CDR1 and CDR2: MNHEY, SVGAGI. CDR3: CASSYNRVGEQFF. CDR3 DNA: TGTGCCAGCAGTTACAACAGGGTGGGGGAGCAGTTCTTC.

The chain links TRBV28 to TRBJ2-4, with a possible D match to TRBD1 (5 bases). The CDR3 sequence is 14 residues long. The V gene's germline CDR1 is MDHEN and CDR2 SYDVKM. Trimming left V 3 bases short and J 3 bases short, with 9 bases between. The CDR3 protein is CASSFRQGKNIQYF. The CDR3 DNA reads TGTGCCAGCAGTTTCCGGCAGGGCAAAAACATTCAGTACTTC. The variable domain in full, with the rest retrieved from reference TRBV28 and TRBJ2-4, is DVKVTQSSRYLVKRTGEKVFLECVQDMDHENMFWYRQDPGLGLRLIYFSYDVKMKEKGDIPEGYSVSREKKERFSLILESASTNQTSMYLCASSFRQGKNIQYFGAGTRLSVL.

V is TRBV27 and J is TRBJ1-1, with TRBD1 identical over 8 bases. Germline lookup yields CDR1 MNHEY and CDR2 SMNVEV (reference sequence). V dropped 6 bases and J dropped 1; count of bases not matched to a gene: 4. This CDR3 comprises 14 residues. CDR3 amino acids: CASRTGQANTEAFF. CDR3 sequence (DNA): TGTGCCAGCAGGACGGGACAGGCGAACACTGAAGCTTTCTTT.